The 21 T cell receptor beta chains in this list originate from one sample, sequenced in a study of T cells in Graves' hyperthyroidism and ophthalmopathy. Researchers amplified the TCR beta CDR3 regions from RNA transcripts. TCR CDR3 underwent first-round RT-PCR with the HTBI primer set. TCRdb fed the multiplex PCR reads into MiXCR, producing one record per CDR3 protein. The sample lists 500,000 to 650,000 distinct CDR3 sequences, about 20% seen once, with 47% in the top ten. The sequenced material came from blood. The receptor source for this set is a man aged 35-49 years with Graves' ophthalmopathy.

This clonotype was recorded a few times. The J gene is TRBJ2-7, the V gene TRBV6-5, with a weak D call TRBD2 (6 bases). The CDR3 spans 15 residues. The V gene's germline CDR1 is MNHEY and CDR2 SVGAGI. The germline V and J ends were trimmed by 4 bases and 9 bases, with 22 bases remaining between them. CDR3 protein: CASSSDGDSNVVQYF. As DNA, the CDR3 is TGTGCCAGCAGTTCGGACGGGGACTCGAACGTGGTGCAGTACTTC.

This clonotype has ten or more counts. The CDR3 is CASSILQGRSIEAFF. The CDR3 DNA reads as TGTGCCAGCAGTATCCTACAGGGACGGAGCATTGAAGCTTTCTTT. V gene TRBV6-1 combines with J gene TRBJ1-1; maybe TRBD1 (6 bases). This CDR3 region has 15 residues. Trimming stripped 5 bases from V and 7 bases from J, with 20 bases between. Germline CDR1 reads MNHNS; CDR2 reads SASEGT.

This clonotype was counted between two and nine times. The rearrangement links TRBV12-3 or TRBV12-4 to TRBJ2-5, with TRBD2 as a possible D gene (6 bases). The CDR3 runs to 16 residues. Trimming left V 0 bases short and J 10 bases short, with 21 bases between. This CDR3 is CASSLAQGRAPGGQYF. CDR3 DNA: TGTGCCAGCAGTTTAGCGCAGGGCAGGGCCCCCGGGGGCCAGTACTTC.

The chain couples TRBV12-3 or TRBV12-4 to TRBJ1-6; no firm D call. The V and J ends lost 7 bases and 7 bases respectively, with 11 bases between them. The CDR3 has 13 amino acids. The CDR3 DNA is TGTGCCAGCACTCGGACTAACAATTCACCCCTCCACTTT. Translating it yields CASTRTNNSPLHF.

The chain recombines TRBV2 with TRBJ2-5, with 7 nucleotides matching TRBD1. The trim removed 4 bases at V and 2 bases at J, leaving 7 bases unmatched. Germline V gives CDR1 SNHLY, CDR2 FYNNEI. This CDR3 spans 15 amino acids. CDR3 coding DNA: TGTGCCAGCAGTGGGCTTGGGACAGATCAAGAGACCCAGTACTTC. It is translated as CASSGLGTDQETQYF.

This clonotype appeared many times. This sequence joins TRBV5-1 and TRBJ1-2, with TRBD1 matching over 9 bases. In germline, CDR1 is SGHRS, CDR2 YFSETQ. V was pared by 5 bases and J by 11 bases, with 16 bases of the junction left unmatched. The length of the CDR3 is 15 residues. In DNA, the CDR3 is TGCGCCAGCAGACCGGCCGGGACAGGGAATGTTGGTTACACCTTC. Protein product: CASRPAGTGNVGYTF.

The table lists this clonotype with many counts. The J gene is TRBJ1-1, the V gene TRBV12-3 or TRBV12-4, with 7 positions matching TRBD1. The CDR3 extends over 13 amino acids. Losses at the gene ends were 2 bases for V and 3 bases for J; bases not matched to a gene: 0. The CDR3 is CASSLTGDTEAFF. DNA for the CDR3: TGTGCCAGCAGTTTAACAGGGGACACTGAAGCTTTCTTT.

This chain joins TRBV6-1 and TRBJ1-4; 7 nucleotides match TRBD1. The CDR3 extends over 16 amino acids. The ends lost 5 bases at V and 3 bases at J; junction bases unmatched: 9. Per germline, CDR1 MNHNS and CDR2 SASEGT. CDR3 residues: CASSPLQTGANEKLFF. CDR3 nucleotides: TGTGCCAGCAGTCCTCTACAAACAGGGGCTAATGAAAAACTGTTTTTT.

V and J are TRBV14 and TRBJ2-4; 9 nucleotides match TRBD1. The CDR3 contains 18 residues. Germline CDR1 and CDR2: SGHDN and FVKESK. The J segment lost 1 base and the V segment lost 0 bases, leaving 7 bases of the junction unmatched. The CDR3 sequence: CASSQDRGGQGAKNIQYF. The CDR3 region has the DNA TGTGCCAGCAGCCAAGATAGAGGGGGACAGGGCGCCAAAAACATTCAGTACTTC. Full variable domain (outside the CDR3, taken from reference TRBV14 and TRBJ2-4): EAGVTQFPSHSVIEKGQTVTLRCDPISGHDNLYWYRRVMGKEIKFLLHFVKESKQDESGMPNNRFLAERTGGTYSTLKVQPAELEDSGVYFCASSQDRGGQGAKNIQYFGAGTRLSVL.

Details on this clonotype: A read error may be the cause here, since a much bigger clone is one base away. The chain joins TRBV28 to TRBJ2-7; D is undetermined. V lost 7 bases and J 2 bases, leaving 15 bases between the germline ends. The CDR3 loop spans 14 amino acids. The germline gives CDR1 MDHEN, CDR2 SYDVKM. The CDR3 region is CASTQSTATYEQYF. The CDR3 nucleotides read TGTGCCAGCACCCAATCGACCGCCACCTACGAGCAGTACTTC.

A few counts support this clonotype. The chain combines TRBV7-2 with TRBJ2-7; 13 positions match TRBD2. CDR3 length: 17 residues. J gave up 4 bases and V 0 bases, and 6 bases lay outside the gene matches. CDR1 and CDR2 (germline): SGHTA, FQGNSA. The CDR3 nucleotides read TGTGCCAGCAGCTTAGCGCGGACTAGCGGGAGAGGTTACGAGCAGTACTTC. Translating gives CASSLARTSGRGYEQYF.

This clonotype was detected many times. The V call is TRBV11-2, the J call TRBJ2-7, with D uncertain. Germline values: CDR1 SGHAT, CDR2 FQNNGV. The CDR3 contains 14 residues. V shed 5 bases and J shed 1 base, with 12 bases lying between them. CDR3 sequence (DNA): TGTGCCAGCAGCCTAGGGCAGGAGTCCTACGAGCAGTACTTC. It specifies CASSLGQESYEQYF.

The chain uses TRBV5-1 and TRBJ1-2; the D gene is possibly TRBD1 (6 bases). Trimming left V 4 bases short and J 7 bases short, with 17 bases between. The CDR3 spans 14 residues. Looked up from germline, CDR1 is SGHRS and CDR2 is YFSETQ. The CDR3 coding sequence is TGCGCCAGCAGCCCGGTGCAGGGGTGGGCTGGCTACACCTTC. Residues: CASSPVQGWAGYTF.

This clonotype was counted a single time. This rearrangement joins TRBV20-1 to TRBJ2-6, with D uncertain. CDR1 is DFQATT, CDR2 SNEGSKA, per germline (reference sequence). With 0 bases removed from V and 0 bases from J, the gap between germline ends came to 12 bases. This CDR3 contains 17 residues. The CDR3 loop reads CSARDPVDRSGANVLTF. The DNA for the CDR3 is TGCAGTGCTAGAGATCCGGTGGATCGCTCTGGGGCCAACGTCCTGACTTTC.

CDR3 nucleotides: TGTGCCTGGAGTGTTGGGAGTAGTAGCGCAGATACGCAGTATTTT. Protein product: CAWSVGSSSADTQYF. The chain employs TRBV30 and TRBJ2-3; D possibly corresponds to TRBD2 (5 bases). The CDR3 sequence is 15 residues long. Germline-derived CDR1 and CDR2 are GTSNPN and SVGIG (reference sequence). V was cut by 0 bases and J by 4 bases, with 14 bases left in between.

This clonotype was counted ten times or more. V usage is TRBV7-8 and J usage is TRBJ1-5; 7 bases agree with TRBD1. J gave up 4 bases and V 5 bases, and 8 bases lay outside the gene matches. The CDR3 runs 15 residues. Germline CDR1 reads SGHVS; CDR2 reads FQNEAQ. CDR3 in amino acids: CASSPGQPRNQPQHF. The DNA of the CDR3 is TGTGCCAGCAGCCCGGGACAGCCAAGAAATCAGCCCCAGCATTTT.

At least ten counts were recorded for this clonotype. The chain joins TRBV3-1 to TRBJ2-7; the D is unclear. Germline V gene sequence: CDR1 LGHDT, CDR2 YNNKEL (reference sequence). V shed 8 bases and J shed 0 bases, with 11 bases lying between them. The CDR3 contains 13 residues. As DNA, the CDR3 is TGTGCCAGCTCTGACTGGATCTCCTACGAGCAGTACTTC. Residues: CASSDWISYEQYF.

This clonotype was found a few times. The rearrangement joins TRBV20-1 to TRBJ2-7; TRBD1 matches 10 bases. V lost 2 bases to trimming and J lost 5 bases; unmatched junction nucleotides: 9. Germline loops: CDR1 DFQATT, CDR2 SNEGSKA (reference sequence). The CDR3 is made up of 15 amino acids. The CDR3 sequence is CSARLPGQGLNEQYF. In nucleotides, the CDR3 is TGCAGTGCTAGATTACCGGGACAGGGGTTGAACGAGCAGTACTTC.

This rearrangement joins TRBV5-1 to TRBJ1-2; a weak D match, TRBD1 (5 bases). CDR3 length: 15 residues. The V end was cut by 4 bases, the J end by 0 bases, with 13 bases between. Germline V gene sequence: CDR1 SGHRS, CDR2 YFSETQ. In DNA form, the CDR3 reads TGCGCCAGCAGCACGCAGGGTACGGCTAACTATGGCTACACCTTC. As protein: CASSTQGTANYGYTF.

V is TRBV2 and J is TRBJ2-5, with D hard to call. Between the trimmed V and J ends, which lost 6 bases and 4 bases, there was a span of 18 bases. This CDR3 has 15 amino acids. Germline CDR1 and CDR2: SNHLY and FYNNEI. As DNA, the CDR3 is TGTGCCAGCAGGAGAGCCCCCCACAAGGGAGAGACCCAGTACTTC. This sequence encodes CASRRAPHKGETQYF.

This clonotype occurred a few times. V gene TRBV20-1 combines with J gene TRBJ2-7; TRBD2 matches 10 bases. The germline CDR1 and CDR2 sequences are DFQATT and SNEGSKA (reference sequence). J was trimmed by 6 bases and V by 0 bases; bases with no gene match: 5. The length of the CDR3 is 14 residues. CDR3 DNA: TGCAGTGCTAGAGATGGGACTAGCGTTGGCGAGCAGTACTTC. This gives the protein CSARDGTSVGEQYF.